Sequencing of this T cell receptor beta chain was carried out in a study of OX40 agonist ivuxolimab in advanced cancers. For the study at large: Partial responses occurred in Three dose-escalation patients, one with hepatocellular carcinoma and two with cutaneous melanoma.

The repertoire was sequenced with immunoSEQ multiplex PCR; TCRdb's copy has only in-frame clones and lacks some. The sample contains some 35,000 clones, roughly 84% of which appear only once. V lost 6 bases and J lost 2, with 9 bases in between. Germline V gene sequence: CDR1 SGHRS, CDR2 YFSETQ. This CDR3 is 13 amino acids long. The chain employs TRBV5-1 and TRBJ2-1; TRBD2 might be the D (6 bases). The sample consisted of CD4+ or CD8+ T cells sorted from blood, taken in a trial of the OX40 agonist ivuxolimab. The receptor's source is an adult with an advanced solid tumor such as melanoma, head and neck, liver or kidney cancer. Here the CDR3 DNA reads TGCGCCAGCAATAGCGGAACCTACAATGAGCAGTTCTTC. Protein sequence: CASNSGTYNEQFF.